The TCR beta chain described here comes from a study of shared clonotypes between healthy human individuals. Selected positively for CCR7 and CD45RO-negative, naive CD8 cells excluded terminally differentiated effector memory CD45RA+ cells. Germline CDR1 and CDR2: SGHTS and YDEGEE. There are 16 residues in the CDR3. After removal of 4 bases from V and 5 bases from J, the junction contained 10 bases not matched to a gene. The assay was immunoSEQ multiplex PCR, and TCRdb's table has in-frame clones only and misses some. The sample has 550,000 to 750,000 clones; about 91% are singletons. About this clone: What it recognizes is unknown.

The study, taken as a whole, reports: Few donors limited the genetic and exposure-history diversity represented.

This TCR came from a man aged 25 to 40 in good health. Sequencing used naive CD8+ T cells sorted from blood. This chain joins TRBV5-8 and TRBJ2-5; 11 bases are shared with TRBD2. CDR3 bases: TGTGCCAGCAGCGCGCGACTAGCGGGAAGAGAGGAGACCCAGTACTTC. Its protein is CASSARLAGREETQYF.